The sequence of this TCR beta chain was determined in a study of OX40 agonist ivuxolimab in advanced cancers. With regard to the full study: Ivuxolimab was a fully human IgG2 agonistic monoclonal antibody targeting the costimulatory receptor OX40 (CD134). Intravenous ivuxolimab was administered to patients every 2 weeks at six dose levels: 0.01, 0.1, 0.3, 1.5, 3 and 10 mg/kg. Of the approximately 53 patients in dose escalation, some 20 had hepatocellular carcinoma, some 15 had melanoma, 9 had renal cell carcinoma and 9 had head and neck cancer. In the dose-escalation cohort, 82.7% of patients were male, and the mean age was roughly 60 years, with a range of roughly 20 to 85. Prior anti-PD-1, anti-PD-L1 or anti-CTLA-4 therapy was permitted, and approximately 39% of dose-escalation patients had received checkpoint inhibitors. Partial responses occurred in three dose-escalation patients: two with cutaneous melanoma and one with hepatocellular carcinoma. The point of sequencing TCRbeta in the periphery was to test whether ivuxolimab changed TCR sequence diversity and drove clonal T-cell expansion. The paper reports the monotherapy dose-escalation portion (N of about 54 patients) of the phase I ivuxolimab trial.

The trial excluded patients who had a history of autoimmune disease or who were on systemic immunosuppression. Peripheral blood for TCR sequencing was drawn from every dose cohort at baseline, at cycle 4 day 1 and at cycle 7 day 1. The samples were taken from a phase I, first-in-human, multicenter, open-label dose-escalation trial of ivuxolimab. The trial enrolled adults with locally advanced or metastatic head and neck squamous cell, hepatocellular, melanoma or renal cell carcinoma. Before TCR sequencing, CD4+ and CD8+ T cells were separately sorted from peripheral blood. Genomic DNA was isolated from the sorted cells so that the TCRbeta CDR3 region could be sequenced. The immunoSEQ Assay was used for sequencing of TCRbeta CDR3 regions. Drawn from immuneACCESS, this table holds only the in-frame rearrangements with V and J called that TCRdb kept. Clones are partly lost; checked studies trace under half to an unresolved V gene and leave the rest unexplained. The sample profile shows around 60,000 clones; approximately 84% of them were found once. In total, the top ten clones hold about 2.9% of the sample.

About this clone itself: Its antigen is not yet known. Base-call qualities are not available, and no considerably larger clone is one nucleotide away.

The CDR1 and CDR2 encoded by the germline V gene are SGHAT and FQNNGV. Reading from cysteine to phenylalanine, the CDR3 counts 13 amino acids. Only CDR3 DNA is held: 39 bases, read in frame from base 1. The V and J ends are trimmed by 8 bases and 0 bases, leaving 8 bases between them. Broader findings and caveats from the paper: On average, CD8+ T cells showed more expanded clones than CD4+ T cells after ivuxolimab. At doses of 0.1 to 3.0 mg/kg, clonal expansion of both CD4+ and CD8+ T cells in blood was seen between baseline and week 6. Low levels of normalized T-cell clonal expansion were also seen in some nonresponding patients. Partial responders in the 0.1-3.0 mg/kg groups had among the lowest normalized peripheral clonal expansion, especially among CD8+ T cells. Which antigens the clonally expanded peripheral T cells were specific for was not determined.

The rearrangement joined TRBV11-2 to TRBJ1-3; no D gene can be assigned with confidence. The material sequenced was CD4+ or CD8+ T cells sorted from blood, taken in a trial of the OX40 agonist ivuxolimab. This clonotype originated in an adult with an advanced solid tumor such as melanoma, head and neck, liver or kidney cancer. The nucleotide sequence is TGTGCCAGCCGAAGGGTCTCTGGAAACACCATATATTTT. The encoded protein is CASRRVSGNTIYF.